These 10 T cell receptor beta chains were sequenced from one sample in a study of blood T cell repertoires in COVID-19. The protocol was immunoSEQ multiplex PCR, while the TCRdb copy is restricted to in-frame clones and leaves out a portion. Here the sample spans around 130,000 clones, more than 70% being singletons. The sequenced material came from peripheral blood. The source of these receptors is a man aged 55 to 70 with acute or convalescent COVID-19.

The V gene is TRBV28, the J gene TRBJ2-7; the match to TRBD1 covers 8 bases. V shed 3 bases and J 0 bases; nucleotides not matched to a gene: 7. Germline values: CDR1 MDHEN, CDR2 SYDVKM. The CDR3 contains 16 residues. CDR3 region: CASSFPGQVSSYEQYF. DNA for the CDR3: TGTGCCAGCAGTTTTCCGGGACAGGTGAGCTCCTACGAGCAGTACTTC. The full variable domain, completed using reference TRBV28 and TRBJ2-7, is DVKVTQSSRYLVKRTGEKVFLECVQDMDHENMFWYRQDPGLGLRLIYFSYDVKMKEKGDIPEGYSVSREKKERFSLILESASTNQTSMYLCASSFPGQVSSYEQYFGPGTRLTVT.

This rearrangement joins TRBV4-1 to TRBJ1-2; no clear D. V dropped 4 bases and J dropped 4 bases, with 13 bases sitting between them. The length of the CDR3 is 14 residues. Germline CDR1 MGHRA, CDR2 YSYEKL. The chain's CDR3 is CASSLTDNSYGYTF. The CDR3 DNA sequence: TGCGCCAGCAGCCTTACCGACAACTCCTATGGCTACACCTTC.

This clone has a single count. The genes are TRBV2 and TRBJ2-3, with TRBD1 matching over 8 bases. Germline CDR1 SNHLY, CDR2 FYNNEI. The CDR3 runs 15 residues. V was pared by 6 bases and J by 0 bases, with 5 bases of the junction left unmatched. The CDR3 nucleotides are TGTGCCAGCAGGGAGGACAGGGATAGCACAGATACGCAGTATTTT. Translated, it gives CASREDRDSTDTQYF.

The J gene is TRBJ1-2, the V gene TRBV11-2, with 7 bases lining up with TRBD1. The CDR3 loop spans 16 amino acids. V gave up 5 bases and J gave up 0 bases; unmatched junction bases: 9. Germline CDR1 is SGHAT and CDR2 is FQNNGV. The CDR3 spells CASSQDRTVTNYGYTF. CDR3 nucleotide sequence: TGTGCCAGCAGCCAGGACAGGACAGTAACTAACTATGGCTACACCTTC.

This chain connects TRBV5-1 to TRBJ2-1, with TRBD2 identical over 12 bases. The CDR3 covers 14 residues. The V gene's germline CDR1 is SGHRS and CDR2 YFSETQ. The V and J ends lost 3 bases and 7 bases, in that order; junction bases with no gene match: 2. DNA of the CDR3: TGCGCCAGCAGCTCTAGCGGGAGGGGGAATGAGCAGTTCTTC. Translated, it gives CASSSSGRGNEQFF.

The chain has TRBV19 and TRBJ2-1; a weak D match, TRBD2 (6 bases). Germline V lookup: CDR1 LNHDA, CDR2 SQIVND (reference sequence). The V end lost 3 bases, the J end lost 6 bases, and 15 bases lay between the germline ends. The CDR3 is made up of 15 amino acids. The CDR3 coding sequence is TGTGCCAGTAGTATTCGGCAGGGAGGTTCCAATGAGCAGTTCTTC. Its translation is CASSIRQGGSNEQFF.

This chain uses TRBV9 with TRBJ2-3; TRBD1 agrees at 7 bases. This CDR3 has 15 amino acids. After removal of 1 base from V and 1 base from J, the junction contained 3 bases not matched to a gene. Germline CDR1 and CDR2: SGDLS and YYNGEE. The CDR3 loop reads CASSVYQGGTDTQYF. The CDR3 DNA follows: TGTGCCAGCAGCGTATATCAGGGGGGCACAGATACGCAGTATTTT.

This sequence joins TRBV7-2 and TRBJ1-4; 10 bases match TRBD1. The V gene's germline CDR1 is SGHTA and CDR2 FQGNSA. This CDR3 has 15 residues. V shed 4 bases, J shed 6 bases, and the junction held 5 bases outside the gene matches. The CDR3: CASSWIDRGHEKLFF. The CDR3, as DNA: TGTGCCAGCAGCTGGATCGACAGGGGGCATGAAAAACTGTTTTTT. Combining the CDR3 with reference TRBV7-2 and TRBJ1-4 gives the whole variable domain GAGVSQSPSNKVTEKGKDVELRCDPISGHTALYWYRQSLGQGLEFLIYFQGNSAPDKSGLPSDRFSAERTGGSVSTLTIQRTQQEDSAVYLCASSWIDRGHEKLFFGSGTQLSVL.

The chain joins TRBV27 to TRBJ2-1, with 10 positions matching TRBD1. Germline V lookup: CDR1 MNHEY, CDR2 SMNVEV (reference sequence). The CDR3 loop spans 16 amino acids. V shed 5 bases, J shed 4 bases, and the junction held 8 bases outside the gene matches. CDR3 in amino acids: CASSPAGQGVYNEQFF. Written as DNA, the CDR3 is TGTGCCAGCAGTCCGGCCGGACAGGGGGTGTACAATGAGCAGTTCTTC.

The rearrangement links TRBV6-5 to TRBJ1-2, with TRBD1 matching 7 bases. This CDR3 is built from 14 residues. The V segment lost 2 bases and the J segment 2 bases; nucleotides outside the gene matches: 2. Germline V gene data show CDR1 as MNHEY and CDR2 as SVGAGI. This CDR3 reads CASSYDRVNYGYTF. CDR3 in DNA: TGTGCCAGCAGTTACGACAGGGTGAACTATGGCTACACCTTC.